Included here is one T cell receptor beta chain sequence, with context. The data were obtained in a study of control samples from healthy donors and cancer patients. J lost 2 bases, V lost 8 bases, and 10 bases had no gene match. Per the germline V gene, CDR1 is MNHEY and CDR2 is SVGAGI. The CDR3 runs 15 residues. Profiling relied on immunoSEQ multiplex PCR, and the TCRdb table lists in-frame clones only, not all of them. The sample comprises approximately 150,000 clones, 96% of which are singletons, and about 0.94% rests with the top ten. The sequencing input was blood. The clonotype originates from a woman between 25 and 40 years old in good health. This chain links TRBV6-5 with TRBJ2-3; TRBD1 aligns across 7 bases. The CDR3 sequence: CASSVWGQITDTQYF. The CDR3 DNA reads TGTGCCAGCTCAGTGTGGGGACAGATCACAGATACGCAGTATTTT.